These T cell receptor beta chains were read from a single sample in a study of T cell clones after liver transplantation. This table comes from immunoSEQ multiplex PCR, and its TCRdb copy is limited to in-frame clones, with some not included. The table shows around 110,000 clones, with over 75% occurring only once. The sequences come from CD4+ T cells from blood, collected 12 months after liver transplant. The receptors were sampled from a human patient who received a liver transplant. Some T cells may be transferred from the graft donor. CDR3s include the opening cysteine and the closing phenylalanine or tryptophan. Fields, in order: CDR3 protein, CDR3 DNA, V gene, J gene, clone size, D gene. A D gene is named only where the DNA matches it firmly. Expanded clones get a size class; other rows say once, few or many, or leave the size out.

CASEVQDTEAFF	TGTGCCAGTGAAGTTCAGGACACTGAAGCTTTCTTT	TRBV28	TRBJ1-1	.	.
CASSFFYLASNYEQYF	TGTGCCAGCAGTTTTTTTTACTTAGCTTCTAACTACGAGCAGTACTTC	TRBV5-4	TRBJ2-7	few	.
CASSSGLAGTDTQYF	TGTGCCAGCAGTTCCGGACTAGCGGGCACAGATACGCAGTATTTT	TRBV27	TRBJ2-3	.	TRBD2
CASSGRYGVEVLAYGYTF	TGTGCCAGCAGCGGGCGGTACGGGGTCGAGGTTTTGGCCTATGGCTACACCTTC	TRBV7-2	TRBJ1-2	.	.
CASSSGGVRAREQFF	TGCGCCAGCAGCAGCGGAGGTGTCCGGGCCAGGGAGCAGTTCTTC	TRBV4-3	TRBJ2-1	.	.
CASSLLDRAATGELFF	TGTGCCAGCAGTTTATTGGACAGGGCGGCGACCGGGGAGCTGTTTTTT	TRBV28	TRBJ2-2	.	TRBD1
CASSQIARDTSYEQYF	TGTGCCAGCAGCCAGATCGCCCGGGACACTTCCTACGAGCAGTACTTC	TRBV5-6	TRBJ2-7	once	.
CASSPRLGLAGGRTDTQYF	TGTGCCAGCAGCCCGCGACTCGGACTAGCGGGAGGGCGCACAGATACGCAGTATTTT	TRBV7-9	TRBJ2-3	.	TRBD2
CASSEVTGVGAFF	TGTGCCAGCAGTGAAGTCACAGGGGTCGGGGCTTTCTTT	TRBV6-1	TRBJ1-1	.	TRBD1
CASSTGQGAFEQYF	TGCGCCAGCAGCACGGGACAGGGGGCATTCGAGCAGTACTTC	TRBV5-1	TRBJ2-7	.	TRBD1
CASSTGTGRYEQYF	TGTGCCAGTAGTACCGGGACAGGGCGATACGAGCAGTACTTC	TRBV19	TRBJ2-7	.	TRBD1
CASSERVREAEQYF	TGTGCCAGCAGTGAAAGGGTCAGGGAGGCCGAGCAGTACTTC	TRBV2	TRBJ2-7	.	.
CSATGNTEAFF	TGCAGTGCTACAGGGAACACTGAAGCTTTCTTT	TRBV20-1	TRBJ1-1	.	.
CASSGGQGRGQPQHF	TGTGCCAGCAGTGGAGGACAAGGGAGGGGACAGCCCCAGCATTTT	TRBV6-1	TRBJ1-5	.	.
CASATSTDTQYF	TGTGCCAGCGCAACTAGCACAGATACGCAGTATTTT	TRBV6-1	TRBJ2-3	.	.
CASSLVAGTNTEAFF	TGTGCCAGCAGCTTAGTGGCAGGGACGAACACTGAAGCTTTCTTT	TRBV7-6	TRBJ1-1	.	.
CASSSGTRQPQHF	TGTGCCAGCAGCTCGGGGACAAGACAGCCCCAGCATTTT	TRBV7-2	TRBJ1-5	.	.
CASSTSGTGVPETQYF	TGTGCCAGCAGCACTTCCGGGACAGGGGTTCCAGAGACCCAGTACTTC	TRBV11-3	TRBJ2-5	.	TRBD1
CASSGLQGNEQYF	TGTGCCAGCAGTGGACTACAGGGGAACGAGCAGTACTTC	TRBV2	TRBJ2-7	.	TRBD1
CASSLSGGWSDTQYF	TGCGCCAGCAGCTTGTCAGGCGGTTGGTCAGATACGCAGTATTTT	TRBV5-1	TRBJ2-3	.	.
CASTVSETQYF	TGTGCCAGCACCGTCTCGGAGACCCAGTACTTC	TRBV28	TRBJ2-5	.	.
CASSQNYPQGVKGEKLFF	TGCGCCAGCAGCCAAAATTACCCCCAGGGGGTGAAGGGTGAAAAACTGTTTTTT	TRBV4-3	TRBJ1-4	.	TRBD1
CASSVDVVQGSQGYTF	TGTGCCAGCAGCGTAGATGTGGTCCAGGGGTCCCAAGGCTACACCTTC	TRBV9	TRBJ1-2	.	.
CASSVRLGRSGANVLTF	TGTGCCAGCAGTGTCAGACTTGGTCGCTCTGGGGCCAACGTCCTGACTTTC	TRBV6-1	TRBJ2-6	.	.
CASTLTGPLTGNYGYTF	TGTGCCAGCACCTTGACAGGTCCCCTTACAGGGAACTATGGCTACACCTTC	TRBV28	TRBJ1-2	few	.
CASSSNEQFF	TGTGCCAGCAGCTCAAATGAGCAGTTCTTC	TRBV7-9	TRBJ2-1	once	.
CATQDRRYSGNTIYF	TGTGCCACCCAGGACAGGCGATACTCTGGAAACACCATATATTTT	TRBV11-2	TRBJ1-3	.	TRBD1
CASGKANTRNTEAFF	TGTGCCAGCGGGAAGGCCAACACCAGAAACACTGAAGCTTTCTTT	TRBV14	TRBJ1-1	.	.
CASSLAGSNYEQYF	TGCGCCAGCAGCTTGGCTGGCAGCAACTACGAGCAGTACTTC	TRBV5-1	TRBJ2-7	.	.
CASTRDRNYEQYF	TGTGCCAGCACCCGGGACAGGAACTACGAGCAGTACTTC	TRBV2	TRBJ2-7	few	TRBD1
CASSIEGSGANVLTF	TGTGCCAGTAGTATTGAGGGAAGTGGGGCCAACGTCCTGACTTTC	TRBV19	TRBJ2-6	.	.
CASSFLGDNEQYF	TGTGCCAGCAGCTTCCTAGGGGACAACGAGCAGTACTTC	TRBV7-9	TRBJ2-7	.	.
CASSSSTSGSYEQYF	TGTGCCAGCAGCTCGTCGACTAGCGGGAGCTACGAGCAGTACTTC	TRBV11-3	TRBJ2-7	.	TRBD2
CASEPGPAGNEQFF	TGTGCCAGCGAACCCGGGCCAGCGGGCAATGAGCAGTTCTTC	TRBV28	TRBJ2-1	.	.
CASGLVLSGYTF	TGTGCTAGTGGTTTGGTACTCAGTGGCTACACCTTC	TRBV12-5	TRBJ1-2	.	.
CASSYIGGVPYYGYTF	TGTGCCAGCAGTTACATAGGAGGGGTCCCTTACTATGGCTACACCTTC	TRBV6-5	TRBJ1-2	once	.
CASSSPTGAHEQYF	TGTGCCAGCAGCTCCCCGACGGGGGCTCACGAGCAGTACTTC	TRBV7-2	TRBJ2-7	.	.
CASSLDTVGTGVLNYGYTF	TGTGCCAGCAGCTTAGACACCGTCGGGACAGGAGTCCTAAACTATGGCTACACCTTC	TRBV11-2	TRBJ1-2	.	TRBD1
CASSQTGTGGEKLFF	TGCGCCAGCAGCCAGACCGGGACAGGGGGTGAAAAACTGTTTTTT	TRBV5-1	TRBJ1-4	.	TRBD1
CASSPVSTPRALNTEAFF	TGTGCCAGCTCACCAGTCTCAACGCCGAGGGCATTGAACACTGAAGCTTTCTTT	TRBV18	TRBJ1-1	.	.
CASSTGYREKLFF	TGCGCCAGCTCAACAGGGTACCGAGAAAAACTGTTTTTT	TRBV5-1	TRBJ1-4	.	.
CSVRDDRDRNEQYF	TGCAGCGTACGAGACGACAGGGATCGGAACGAGCAGTACTTC	TRBV29-1	TRBJ2-7	.	TRBD1
CASRGFWGHTGELFF	TGTGCCAGTAGGGGGTTCTGGGGCCACACCGGGGAGCTGTTTTTT	TRBV19	TRBJ2-2	once	.
CASSLEVATNEQFF	TGTGCCAGCAGCTTAGAAGTGGCTACCAATGAGCAGTTCTTC	TRBV7-2	TRBJ2-1	.	.
CASSLILGSYNEQFF	TGTGCCAGCAGCCTCATACTTGGCTCCTACAATGAGCAGTTCTTC	TRBV27	TRBJ2-1	.	.
CASSYPPGSGANVLTF	TGTGCCAGCAGTTATCCGCCCGGGTCCGGGGCCAACGTCCTGACTTTC	TRBV28	TRBJ2-6	.	.
CASSSPSPGSYEQYF	TGTGCCAGCAGTTCACCAAGCCCGGGGTCTTACGAGCAGTACTTC	TRBV27	TRBJ2-7	few	.
CASSPQPANTGELFF	TGTGCCAGCAGTCCCCAGCCCGCGAACACCGGGGAGCTGTTTTTT	TRBV28	TRBJ2-2	.	.
CASSIGDTQYF	TGTGCCAGTAGTATTGGGGATACGCAGTATTTT	TRBV19	TRBJ2-3	.	.
CASSQDRARNYEQYF	TGCGCCAGCAGCCAGGACAGGGCAAGAAACTACGAGCAGTACTTC	TRBV4-3	TRBJ2-7	.	TRBD1
CASSLDQVLLTDTQYF	TGTGCCAGCAGCTTAGATCAGGTACTGCTCACAGATACGCAGTATTTT	TRBV11-2	TRBJ2-3	.	.
CASSLAKGRGRETQYF	TGCGCCAGCAGCTTGGCTAAGGGCCGGGGCAGAGAGACCCAGTACTTC	TRBV5-1	TRBJ2-5	.	.
CASSVRGLAGVGGDYEQYF	TGTGCCAGCAGCGTAAGAGGACTAGCGGGAGTAGGTGGGGACTACGAGCAGTACTTC	TRBV7-2	TRBJ2-7	.	TRBD2
CASRVGIAGANYEQYF	TGCGCCAGCAGGGTGGGGATAGCGGGAGCGAACTACGAGCAGTACTTC	TRBV5-1	TRBJ2-7	once	TRBD2
CASSEPAGIQYF	TGTGCCAGCAGTGAACCGGCGGGCATTCAGTACTTC	TRBV6-1	TRBJ2-4	.	.
CASNPGGELFF	TGTGCCAGCAACCCAGGGGGGGAGCTGTTTTTT	TRBV7-8	TRBJ2-2	.	.
CASSPPGGSEKLFF	TGTGCCAGCAGCCCTCCGGGGGGTAGCGAAAAACTGTTTTTT	TRBV9	TRBJ1-4	.	.